This T cell receptor (beta chain) was recorded in a study of T cells after yellow fever vaccination. This clonotype showed up many times. Its antigen is unidentified. Study-level findings and limits: A weaker but faster secondary response was observed, peaking on day 5 versus 15.

TCRdb reprocessed the 5' RACE reads via MiXCR and lists one record per CDR3 protein. The sample has over 200,000 distinct CDR3 sequences, around 6.7% seen once. V lost 1 base, J lost 2 bases, and 13 bases lay in between. The CDR3 has 16 amino acids. Germline-derived CDR1 and CDR2 are LGHNA and YSLEER. The rearrangement links TRBV4-3 to TRBJ2-3; either TRBD1 or TRBD2 may supply D (6 bases each). This receptor was identified in a man between 25 and 39 years old who received the YFV17D yellow fever vaccine. This specimen was CD4+ T cells sorted from PBMCs, taken on the day of the yellow fever booster vaccination. CDR3 sequence reads: CASSQGPRGPTDTQYF. CDR3 bases: TGCGCCAGCAGCCAAGGACCTCGGGGGCCCACAGATACGCAGTATTTT.